The present T cell receptor (beta chain) was sequenced within a study of early T cells in non-severe SARS-CoV-2 infection. Overall study context: Chains were not paired, and sequencing was done on bulk RNA from unsorted whole blood. Regarding the study as a whole: Sequences matched to VDJdb favored anti-spike CD8 responses, while private and CD4 specificities were missed.

Comment on this clonotype: The antigen remains unidentified.

cDNA molecules, individually, were tagged with unique molecular identifiers. TCRdb re-derived calls from the 5' RACE reads in MiXCR, one entry per CDR3 protein. The repertoire has approximately 97,000 distinct CDR3 sequences, 11% of them found once; the top ten carry roughly 4.8%. V shed 4 bases, J shed 2 bases, and the junction held 7 bases outside the gene matches. The CDR3 runs 16 residues. CDR1 is KGHDR and CDR2 is SFDVKD in the germline V gene. This TCR derives from an adult who was a healthcare worker with PCR-confirmed SARS-CoV-2 infection or an uninfected control (not recorded which). The starting material was whole blood, obtained at baseline. The chain links TRBV24-1 to TRBJ1-2, with 9 positions matching TRBD1. CDR3 DNA sequence: TGTGCCACCAGTGAAGCAACAGGGGGCGACAACTATGGCTACACCTTC. It codes for CATSEATGGDNYGYTF.